A selection of T cell receptor beta chains follows, all from one sample in a study of blood T cell repertoires in COVID-19. Clones were read by immunoSEQ multiplex PCR, and TCRdb kept only the in-frame ones, dropping some. Of 70,000 or so clones listed, roughly nine tenths are singletons. Specimen: peripheral blood. The receptors shown here come from a man in his fifties with acute or convalescent COVID-19. Each CDR3 is given with its conserved first and last residue. Fields, in order: J gene, clone size, V gene, D gene, CDR3 DNA, CDR3 protein. A D gene is named only where the DNA matches it firmly. A row's size may be missing; if present it is once, few, many or a size class.

J gene: TRBJ1-5; clone size: once; V gene: TRBV5-1; D gene: -; CDR3 DNA: TGCGCCAGCAGCTTGGGCAGCGATCAGCCCCAGCATTTT; CDR3 protein: CASSLGSDQPQHF
J gene: TRBJ1-3; clone size: -; V gene: TRBV7-6; D gene: -; CDR3 DNA: TGTGCCAGCAGCTTAGAAGGGGACTCTGGAAACACCATATATTTT; CDR3 protein: CASSLEGDSGNTIYF
J gene: TRBJ2-7; clone size: -; V gene: TRBV19; D gene: TRBD1; CDR3 DNA: TGTGCCAGTAGTATAAAGGCCCCGGGACAGGGGTCCTACGAGCAGTACTTC; CDR3 protein: CASSIKAPGQGSYEQYF
J gene: TRBJ2-3; clone size: few; V gene: TRBV3-1/TRBV3-2; D gene: -; CDR3 DNA: TGTGCCAGCAGCCTCACCGGACTGCCGACCCTCGTTAGGGCAGATACGCAGTATTTT; CDR3 protein: CASSLTGLPTLVRADTQYF
J gene: TRBJ1-6; clone size: -; V gene: TRBV5-6; D gene: -; CDR3 DNA: TGTGCCAGCAGCTTATGGGGCAAGTATTCACCCCTCCACTTT; CDR3 protein: CASSLWGKYSPLHF
J gene: TRBJ1-1; clone size: -; V gene: TRBV12-3/TRBV12-4; D gene: -; CDR3 DNA: TGTGCCAGCTCCATCCGGGCTGAAGCTTTCTTT; CDR3 protein: CASSIRAEAFF
J gene: TRBJ2-5; clone size: -; V gene: TRBV12-3/TRBV12-4; D gene: -; CDR3 DNA: TGTGCCAGCAGTTTTGGGGGGGAGACCCAGTACTTC; CDR3 protein: CASSFGGETQYF
J gene: TRBJ1-6; clone size: -; V gene: TRBV27; D gene: -; CDR3 DNA: TGTGCCAGCAGTTTTGTGACAGTGAATTCACCCCTCCACTTT; CDR3 protein: CASSFVTVNSPLHF
J gene: TRBJ2-1; clone size: -; V gene: TRBV30; D gene: -; CDR3 DNA: TGTGCCTGGAGTGTACTTACGGGGGTGGAGCAGTTCTTC; CDR3 protein: CAWSVLTGVEQFF
J gene: TRBJ1-1; clone size: -; V gene: TRBV27; D gene: -; CDR3 DNA: TGTGCCAGCAGCCAGGTACTGGGACTGATGAACACTGAAGCTTTCTTT; CDR3 protein: CASSQVLGLMNTEAFF